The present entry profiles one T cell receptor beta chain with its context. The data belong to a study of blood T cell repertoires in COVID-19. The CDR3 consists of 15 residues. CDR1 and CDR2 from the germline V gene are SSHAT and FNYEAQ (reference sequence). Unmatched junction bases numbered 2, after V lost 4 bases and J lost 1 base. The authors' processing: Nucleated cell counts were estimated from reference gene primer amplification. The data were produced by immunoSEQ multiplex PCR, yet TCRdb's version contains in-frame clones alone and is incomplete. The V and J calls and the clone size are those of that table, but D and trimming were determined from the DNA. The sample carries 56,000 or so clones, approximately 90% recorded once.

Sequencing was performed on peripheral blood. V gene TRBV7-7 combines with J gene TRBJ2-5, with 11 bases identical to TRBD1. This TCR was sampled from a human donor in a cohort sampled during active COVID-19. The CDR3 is CASSSGQGAQETQYF. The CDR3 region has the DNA TGTGCCAGCAGCTCTGGACAGGGGGCCCAAGAGACCCAGTACTTC.